Following are 14 T cell receptor delta chains from one sample sequenced in a study of gamma-delta chains in newborns, infants, children. TCRdb reprocessed the reads through CATT. The data show several thousand delta-chain clones, about 45% seen once. The specimen was blood, collected at week 6. The source of these receptors is a child who was a newborn, infant or young child, either healthy, febrile or measles-vaccinated (not recorded which).

A remark on this clone: A read error may explain this, as a much larger clone is one base away. Other DNA sequences of this sample code for an identical CDR3. V gene TRAV29/DV5 combines with J gene TRDJ1, with D unclear. Per germline, CDR1 NSMFDY and CDR2 ISSIKDK. The CDR3 sequence is 19 residues long. The CDR3 nucleotides are TGTGCAGCAAGCTTGACCCCTCCGTGGGCCCATAGCTACACCGATAAACTCATCTTC. This translates into CAASLTPPWAHSYTDKLIF.

The V gene is TRDV1, the J gene TRDJ1; D is ambiguous. This CDR3 has 16 amino acids. Trimming stripped 0 bases from V and 2 bases from J, with 13 bases between. Germline-derived CDR1 and CDR2 are TSWWSYY and QGS. The CDR3 protein is CALGELIKEGTDKLIF. Here the CDR3 DNA reads TGTGCTCTTGGGGAACTTATTAAGGAGGGGACCGATAAACTCATCTTT.

This clone appeared a few times. The rearrangement links TRDV2 to TRDJ3; 7 bases agree with TRDD3. V gave up 0 bases and J gave up 3 bases; unmatched junction bases: 4. This CDR3 has 17 amino acids. Looked up from germline, CDR1 is GEAIGNYY and CDR2 is EKD. CDR3 nucleotide sequence: TGTGCCTGTGACACCGCTGGGGGGGACTGGGACACCCGACAGATGTTTTTC. Its translation is CACDTAGGDWDTRQMFF.

This clone was found a few times. The V call is TRDV1, the J call TRDJ1; D possibly uses TRDD2 or TRDD3 (9 bases each). Germline CDR1 and CDR2: TSWWSYY and QGS. Trimming removed 5 bases at V and 8 bases at J, with 33 bases between. CDR3 length: 19 amino acids. As DNA, the CDR3 is TGTGCTCTTGGGCCATGGCCTTCCTACTTCGGTACTGGGGGACCCAAACTCATCTTT. Amino acid sequence: CALGPWPSYFGTGGPKLIF.

As concerns this clone: Since a much larger clone is just one base distant, this may be a read error. Other DNA sequences within the sample encode an identical CDR3. The gene calls are TRDV2 and TRDJ3; the match to TRDD3 covers 12 bases. Germline CDR1 reads GEAIGNYY; CDR2 reads EKD. The CDR3 runs to 20 residues. The CDR3 region is CACDTVLLGDTSWDTRQMFF. CDR3 bases: TGTGCCTGTGACACGGTTCTACTGGGGGATACCTCCTGGGACACCCGTCAGATGTTTTTC.

This sequence joins TRDV1 and TRDJ4; 12 bases align to TRDD3. CDR1 is TSWWSYY, CDR2 QGS, per germline. Trimming at V came to 1 base and at J to 6 bases, leaving 9 bases not matched to a gene. The CDR3 has 16 amino acids. Written as DNA, the CDR3 is TGTGCTCTTGGGGAACATCCACACTGGGGGATACATTCCCTGATCTTT. Translated: CALGEHPHWGIHSLIF.

The genes are TRDV1 and TRDJ1, with TRDD3 matching over 8 bases. The V gene end was trimmed by 0 bases and the J gene end by 0 bases; junction bases not matched to a gene: 12. The CDR3 length is 19 residues. From germline, CDR1 is TSWWSYY and CDR2 QGS. The CDR3 DNA reads as TGTGCTCTTGGGGAACTAGACTACAGTACTGGGGGGTACACCGATAAACTCATCTTT. It translates to CALGELDYSTGGYTDKLIF.

Points on this clone: This could be a read error, since a much larger clone is one nucleotide away. V is TRAV29/DV5 and J is TRDJ1; 10 positions agree with TRDD3. Germline V gene lookup returns CDR1 NSMFDY and CDR2 ISSIKDK. This CDR3 region has 18 residues. Here the CDR3 DNA reads TGTGCAGCATCTGGTCATCGGGGGGATACGTCCGCCACCGATATACTCATCTTT. Its translation is CAASGHRGDTSATDILIF.

This clone was counted between two and nine times. Other DNA sequences in this sample translate to the same CDR3. The genes are TRDV1 and TRDJ2; D tentatively reads TRDD2 or TRDD3 (5 bases each). Germline CDR1 is TSWWSYY and CDR2 is QGS. V lost 2 bases and J lost 0, with 28 bases in between. CDR3 length: 22 residues. CDR3 bases: TGTGCTCTTGGGGAATCACCTTCTTACGGGGGGTGGGCAATGACTTTGACAGCACAACTCTTCTTT. Protein sequence: CALGESPSYGGWAMTLTAQLFF.

A note on this clone: A much larger clone differs by one base, so this may be a read error. The chain has TRDV2 and TRDJ3; 12 bases are shared with TRDD3. Germline assignment: CDR1 GEAIGNYY and CDR2 EKD. V lost 0 bases, J lost 0 bases, and 5 bases stayed unmatched. The CDR3 is 20 residues long. CDR3 protein: CACDTALGDTSSWDTRQMFF. The CDR3 region has the DNA TGTGCCTGTGACACCGCACTGGGGGATACCAGCTCCTGGGACACCCGACAGATGTTTTTC.

The chain recombines TRDV2 with TRDJ3, with 10 nucleotides matching TRDD3. Trimming cost V 0 bases and J 0 bases; bases outside gene matches: 13. CDR3 length equals 22 residues. CDR1 is GEAIGNYY and CDR2 is EKD in the germline V gene. CDR3 protein: CACDTWGDTRSSSSWDTRQMFF. In nucleotides, the CDR3 is TGTGCCTGTGACACCTGGGGGGATACGCGTTCCTCTAGCTCCTGGGACACCCGACAGATGTTTTTC.

This clone is deemed medium-sized. The V and J genes are TRDV1 and TRDJ1; 8 bases are a match to TRDD3. CDR3 length equals 22 residues. Germline V gene sequence: CDR1 TSWWSYY, CDR2 QGS. V shed 0 bases, J shed 0 bases, and the junction held 21 bases outside the gene matches. CDR3 sequence reads: CALGELGRPGGRRVSYTDKLIF. DNA of the CDR3: TGTGCTCTTGGGGAACTGGGCAGGCCTGGGGGACGACGCGTGTCGTACACCGATAAACTCATCTTT.

The J gene is TRDJ1, the V gene TRDV3; TRDD3 aligns across 12 bases. The CDR3 has 20 residues. The junction had 19 bases not matched to a gene; V was cut back by 1 base and J by 1 base. Looked up from germline, CDR1 is TVYSNPD and CDR2 is GDNSRS (reference sequence). This CDR3 is CAFIPSLPDLGDTFTDKLIF. CDR3 DNA: TGTGCCTTTATTCCCTCGCTACCTGATCTGGGGGATACGTTCACCGATAAACTCATCTTT.

Comments on this clone: Just one base apart from a much larger clone, this may be a read error. In the same sample, other DNA sequences code for this CDR3. J is TRDJ1 and V is TRAV29/DV5, with TRDD3 identical over 10 bases. The J segment lost 0 bases and the V segment lost 3 bases, leaving 29 bases of the junction unmatched. In germline, CDR1 is NSMFDY, CDR2 ISSIKDK. The CDR3 has 23 residues. CDR3 nucleotides: TGTGCAGCAATCCTAAAAGTAAGGTACTGGGGGATTCGGAGGGTGATTGACACCGATAAACTCATCTTT. Its protein is CAAILKVRYWGIRRVIDTDKLIF.